The present T cell receptor (beta chain) was sequenced within a study of Tregs in tolerant kidney transplant recipients. Background on the study: The nonmyeloablative bone marrow transplants came from related graft donors, with transient mixed chimerism.

Repertoires were generated with immunoSEQ multiplex PCR, while TCRdb's copy carries only in-frame clones and drops some. This repertoire shows about 14,000 clones, around four fifths found once; its top ten account for 1.5% to 2%. This clone was seen just once. The receptor was isolated from a human donor who received a combined kidney and bone marrow transplant. The material sequenced was Tregs from blood, taken before the transplant.

The CDR3 spells CASSTSGPVEQFF. CDR3 DNA sequence: TGTGCCAGCAGCACTAGCGGCCCCGTCGAGCAGTTCTTC. V and J are TRBV9 and TRBJ2-1; 8 bases are shared with TRBD2. Trimming took 4 bases from V and 10 from J; bases not matched to a gene: 7. Germline values: CDR1 SGDLS, CDR2 YYNGEE. This CDR3 is 13 amino acids long.